This T cell receptor beta chain was sequenced in a study of human T cells and chemical hapten exposure. Each CDR3 protein is one row after TCRdb ran MiXCR on the RACE reads. The sample has over 300,000 distinct CDR3 sequences, 5.1% seen once. This clonotype was detected ten times or more. Time point meaning: pre-sensitization, week 0. The treatment denotes: therapeutic diphenylcyclopropenone sensitization with weekly scalp DPC. Material: whole blood, obtained in connection with sensitization to the hapten diphenylcyclopropenone (DPC). The receptor's source is a woman aged 45-59 years with alopecia areata. Some clones in this sample may be carry-over from other donors' samples.

Here the CDR3 DNA reads TGTGCCAGCAGCTCCTACGGACTAGCGACCCTGGAGCAGTACTTC. Amino acid sequence: CASSSYGLATLEQYF. The gene calls are TRBV5-5 and TRBJ2-7, with TRBD2 matching over 9 bases. Germline V gives CDR1 SGHKS, CDR2 YYEKEE (reference sequence). The CDR3 contains 15 residues. The junction had 11 bases not matched to a gene; V was cut back by 3 bases and J by 7 bases.